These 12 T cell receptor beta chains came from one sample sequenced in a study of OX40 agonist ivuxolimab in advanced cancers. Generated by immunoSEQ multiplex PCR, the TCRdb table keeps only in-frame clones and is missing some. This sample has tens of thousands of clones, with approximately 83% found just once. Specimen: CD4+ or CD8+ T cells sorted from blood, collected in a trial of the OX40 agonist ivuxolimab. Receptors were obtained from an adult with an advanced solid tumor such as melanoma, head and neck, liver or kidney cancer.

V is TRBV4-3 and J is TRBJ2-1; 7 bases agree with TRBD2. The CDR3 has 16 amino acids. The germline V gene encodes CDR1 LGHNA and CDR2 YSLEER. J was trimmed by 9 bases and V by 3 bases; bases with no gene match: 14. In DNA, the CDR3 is TGCGCCAGCAGCCACGGGAGGACTCCCTGGGGCGGTGAGCAGTTCTTC. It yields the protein CASSHGRTPWGGEQFF.

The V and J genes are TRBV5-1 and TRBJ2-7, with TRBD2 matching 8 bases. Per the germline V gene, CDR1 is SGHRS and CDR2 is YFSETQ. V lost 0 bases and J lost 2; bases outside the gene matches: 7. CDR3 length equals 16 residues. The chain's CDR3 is CASSLEAAGGPYEQYF. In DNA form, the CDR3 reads TGCGCCAGCAGCTTGGAGGCGGCGGGGGGCCCCTACGAGCAGTACTTC.

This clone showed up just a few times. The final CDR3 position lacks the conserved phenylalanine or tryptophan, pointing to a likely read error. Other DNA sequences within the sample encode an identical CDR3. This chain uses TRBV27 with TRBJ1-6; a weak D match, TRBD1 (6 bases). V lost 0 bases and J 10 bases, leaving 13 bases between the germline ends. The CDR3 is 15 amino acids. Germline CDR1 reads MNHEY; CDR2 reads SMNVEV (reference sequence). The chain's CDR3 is CASSLSRGGLSPLHL. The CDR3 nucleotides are TGTGCCAGCAGTTTATCGAGGGGGGGCCTATCACCCCTCCACCTT.

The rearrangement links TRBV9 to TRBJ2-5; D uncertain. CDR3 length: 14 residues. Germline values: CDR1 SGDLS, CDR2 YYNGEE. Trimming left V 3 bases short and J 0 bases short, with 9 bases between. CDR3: CASSGSVDQETQYF. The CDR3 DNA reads TGTGCCAGCAGCGGCTCAGTGGACCAAGAGACCCAGTACTTC.

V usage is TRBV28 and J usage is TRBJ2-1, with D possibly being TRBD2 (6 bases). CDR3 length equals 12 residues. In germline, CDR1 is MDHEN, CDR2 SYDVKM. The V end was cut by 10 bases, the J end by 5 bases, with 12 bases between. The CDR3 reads CATPGTHNEQFF. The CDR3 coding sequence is TGTGCCACCCCAGGGACTCACAATGAGCAGTTCTTC.

The CDR3 nucleotides read TGTGCCAGCCAACAGACAGATACGCAGTATTTT. Its protein product is CASQQTDTQYF. The J gene is TRBJ2-3, the V gene TRBV4-2; D not certain. CDR1 is LGHNA and CDR2 is YNFKEQ in the germline V gene. The CDR3 totals 11 residues. V was cut by 8 bases and J by 3 bases, with 6 bases left in between.

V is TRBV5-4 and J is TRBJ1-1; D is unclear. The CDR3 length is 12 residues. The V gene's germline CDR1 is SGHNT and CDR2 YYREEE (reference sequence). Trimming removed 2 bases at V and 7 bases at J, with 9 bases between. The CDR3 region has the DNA TGTGCCAGCAGCTTTTGGCGAAATGAAGCTTTCTTT. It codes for CASSFWRNEAFF.

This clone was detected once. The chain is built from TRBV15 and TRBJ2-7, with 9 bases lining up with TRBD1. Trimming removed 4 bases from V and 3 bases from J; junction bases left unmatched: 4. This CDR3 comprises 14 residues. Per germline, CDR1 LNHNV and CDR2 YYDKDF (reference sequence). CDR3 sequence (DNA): TGTGCCACCAGCATCCGGGACAGGGTCTACGAGCAGTACTTC. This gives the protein CATSIRDRVYEQYF.

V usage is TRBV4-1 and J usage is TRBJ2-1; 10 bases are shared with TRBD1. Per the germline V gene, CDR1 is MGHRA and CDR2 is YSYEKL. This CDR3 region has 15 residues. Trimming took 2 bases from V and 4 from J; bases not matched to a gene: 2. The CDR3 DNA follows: TGCGCCAGCAGCCAAATGGGACAGGGGTACAATGAGCAGTTCTTC. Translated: CASSQMGQGYNEQFF.

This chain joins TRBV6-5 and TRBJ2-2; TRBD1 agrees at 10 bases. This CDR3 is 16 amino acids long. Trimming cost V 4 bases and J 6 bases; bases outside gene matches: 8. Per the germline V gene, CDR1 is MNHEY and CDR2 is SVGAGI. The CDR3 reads CASSLSGTGEAGELFF. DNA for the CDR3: TGTGCCAGCAGTTTATCTGGGACAGGGGAAGCCGGGGAGCTGTTTTTT.

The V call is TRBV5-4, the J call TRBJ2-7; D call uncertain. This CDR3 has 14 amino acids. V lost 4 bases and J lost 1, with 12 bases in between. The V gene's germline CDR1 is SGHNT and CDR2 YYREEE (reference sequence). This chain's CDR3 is CASSPLSGSYEQYF. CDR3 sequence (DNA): TGTGCCAGCAGCCCTCTATCAGGTTCCTACGAGCAGTACTTC.

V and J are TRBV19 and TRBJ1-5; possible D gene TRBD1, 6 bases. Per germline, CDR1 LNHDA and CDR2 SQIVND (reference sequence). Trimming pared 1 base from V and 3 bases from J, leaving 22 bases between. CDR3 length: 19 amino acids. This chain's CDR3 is CASSIVVPGETGSNQPQHF. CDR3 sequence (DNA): TGTGCCAGTAGTATAGTAGTCCCCGGCGAGACAGGCTCCAATCAGCCCCAGCATTTT. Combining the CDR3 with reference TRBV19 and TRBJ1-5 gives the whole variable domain DGGITQSPKYLFRKEGQNVTLSCEQNLNHDAMYWYRQDPGQGLRLIYYSQIVNDFQKGDIAEGYSVSREKKESFPLTVTSAQKNPTAFYLCASSIVVPGETGSNQPQHFGDGTRLSIL.